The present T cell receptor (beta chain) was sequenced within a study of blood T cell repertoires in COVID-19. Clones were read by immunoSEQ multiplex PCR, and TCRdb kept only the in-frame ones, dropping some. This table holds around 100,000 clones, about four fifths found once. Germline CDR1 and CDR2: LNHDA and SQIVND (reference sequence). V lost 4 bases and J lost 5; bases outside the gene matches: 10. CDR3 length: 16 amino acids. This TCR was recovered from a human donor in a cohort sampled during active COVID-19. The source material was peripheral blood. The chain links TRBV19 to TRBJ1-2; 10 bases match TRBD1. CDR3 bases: TGTGCCAGTAGTAGAGGGACAGGGGCCAGGGTTTATGGCTACACCTTC. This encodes CASSRGTGARVYGYTF. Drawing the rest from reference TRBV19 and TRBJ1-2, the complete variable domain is DGGITQSPKYLFRKEGQNVTLSCEQNLNHDAMYWYRQDPGQGLRLIYYSQIVNDFQKGDIAEGYSVSREKKESFPLTVTSAQKNPTAFYLCASSRGTGARVYGYTFGSGTRLTVV.